Listed here are 12 T cell receptor beta chains from one sample, sequenced in a study of T cell responses to AZD1222 COVID-19 vaccine. The method was immunoSEQ multiplex PCR; TCRdb's version includes in-frame clones alone and lacks a portion of them. The data hold 100,000 to 150,000 clones, with approximately 88% observed a single time. This specimen was peripheral blood, taken on day 0 of AZD1222 vaccination. These receptors all stem from an adult in good health.

This rearrangement joins TRBV6-1 to TRBJ1-1; D is ambiguous. V lost 2 bases, J lost 3 bases, and 7 bases lay in between. This CDR3 comprises 13 residues. Germline CDR1 MNHNS, CDR2 SASEGT. CDR3 nucleotide sequence: TGTGCCAGCAGTGAACACAGAGACACTGAAGCTTTCTTT. Protein product: CASSEHRDTEAFF.

The chain combines TRBV28 with TRBJ2-5, with 10 bases matching TRBD2. There are 15 residues in the CDR3. Germline values: CDR1 MDHEN, CDR2 SYDVKM. V trimming: 3 bases; J trimming: 7 bases; junction bases outside the gene matches: 8. The CDR3 DNA sequence: TGTGCCAGCAGTTTTTTAAGCGGGGGGGAGGGGACCCAGTACTTC. Translating it yields CASSFLSGGEGTQYF.

The V gene is TRBV6-5, the J gene TRBJ1-3, with D possibly matching TRBD1 (6 bases). This CDR3 has 15 amino acids. V was pared by 5 bases and J by 4 bases, with 15 bases between. Germline values: CDR1 MNHEY, CDR2 SVGAGI. The CDR3 is CASSPTWGAGNTIYF. The CDR3 coding sequence is TGTGCCAGCAGTCCCACATGGGGGGCCGGAAACACCATATATTTT.

The rearrangement joins TRBV19 to TRBJ2-3, with D unresolved. The CDR3 loop spans 12 amino acids. Deletions cut 3 bases from V and 3 bases from J, with 4 bases between. Germline assignment: CDR1 LNHDA and CDR2 SQIVND (reference sequence). The CDR3 coding sequence is TGTGCCAGTAGTATGGGTACAGATACGCAGTATTTT. As protein: CASSMGTDTQYF. Drawing the rest from reference TRBV19 and TRBJ2-3, the complete variable domain is DGGITQSPKYLFRKEGQNVTLSCEQNLNHDAMYWYRQDPGQGLRLIYYSQIVNDFQKGDIAEGYSVSREKKESFPLTVTSAQKNPTAFYLCASSMGTDTQYFGPGTRLTVL.

CDR3 amino acids: CASRGQVIDEQFF. CDR3 coding DNA: TGTGCCAGCAGGGGACAGGTCATCGATGAGCAGTTCTTC. The chain links TRBV12-3 or TRBV12-4 to TRBJ2-1, with 8 bases that match TRBD1. The CDR3 sequence is 13 residues long. Trimming at V came to 6 bases and at J to 8 bases, leaving 6 bases not matched to a gene.

The chain recombines TRBV2 with TRBJ1-1; 7 nucleotides match TRBD1. V dropped 6 bases and J dropped 4; count of bases not matched to a gene: 5. The V gene's germline CDR1 is SNHLY and CDR2 FYNNEI. CDR3 size: 13 residues. The CDR3: CASSLTGVTEAFF. For the CDR3, the DNA is TGTGCCAGCAGCCTAACAGGGGTCACTGAAGCTTTCTTT.

This sequence joins TRBV7-9 and TRBJ1-2; unclear D gene. Trimming took 4 bases from V and 2 from J, leaving 17 bases between them. The CDR3 is 16 residues long. Per germline, CDR1 SEHNR and CDR2 FQNEAQ (reference sequence). The DNA of the CDR3 is TGTGCCAGCAGCTCACCTAAAGCCTCGGAGAACTATGGCTACACCTTC. This translates into CASSSPKASENYGYTF.

The V call is TRBV5-1, the J call TRBJ1-4; 9 positions agree with TRBD1. V shed 5 bases and J 8 bases; nucleotides not matched to a gene: 10. This CDR3 region has 15 residues. CDR1 and CDR2 (germline): SGHRS, YFSETQ. CDR3 nucleotide sequence: TGCGCCAGCAGACTACAGGGGGCCACGGGGGAAAAACTGTTTTTT. Its translation: CASRLQGATGEKLFF. The whole variable domain, filled in from reference TRBV5-1 and TRBJ1-4, reads KAGVTQTPRYLIKTRGQQVTLSCSPISGHRSVSWYQQTPGQGLQFLFEYFSETQRNKGNFPGRFSGRQFSNSRSEMNVSTLELGDSALYLCASRLQGATGEKLFFGSGTQLSVL.

V is TRBV9 and J is TRBJ1-4; 8 bases agree with TRBD1. The J segment lost 0 bases and the V segment lost 5 bases, leaving 15 bases of the junction unmatched. Germline V gives CDR1 SGDLS, CDR2 YYNGEE. The CDR3 has 19 residues. The CDR3 protein is CASSFGQGGSFATNEKLFF. CDR3 nucleotide sequence: TGTGCCAGCAGTTTTGGACAGGGAGGTTCGTTTGCAACTAATGAAAAACTGTTTTTT.

The rearrangement links TRBV18 to TRBJ2-7; D is ambiguous. The CDR3 is 11 amino acids. CDR1 and CDR2 (germline): KGHSH, LQKENI. The V end lost 4 bases, the J end lost 5 bases, and 6 bases lay between the germline ends. CDR3 residues: CASSQGHEQYF. The CDR3 DNA reads TGTGCCAGCTCACAGGGCCACGAGCAGTACTTC.

The chain uses TRBV3-1 (or the pseudogene TRBV3-2) and TRBJ1-6, with 8 nucleotides matching TRBD1. CDR1 and CDR2 (germline): LGHDT, YNNKEL (reference sequence). The CDR3 spans 14 residues. Germline trimming cut 1 base from V and 18 bases from J; bases unmatched to any gene: 11. As DNA, the CDR3 is TGTGCCAGCAGCCAAGCGCCGCAGGGGGCGAAATCCCACTTT. The encoded protein is CASSQAPQGAKSHF.

The V call is TRBV5-1, the J call TRBJ1-6, with TRBD1 matching 9 bases. Germline V gene lookup returns CDR1 SGHRS and CDR2 YFSETQ. V shed 3 bases, J shed 4 bases, and the junction held 5 bases outside the gene matches. The CDR3 is 16 amino acids. CDR3 DNA sequence: TGCGCCAGCAGCTGGGGGGACAGGGATTATAATTCACCCCTCCACTTT. Translating gives CASSWGDRDYNSPLHF.